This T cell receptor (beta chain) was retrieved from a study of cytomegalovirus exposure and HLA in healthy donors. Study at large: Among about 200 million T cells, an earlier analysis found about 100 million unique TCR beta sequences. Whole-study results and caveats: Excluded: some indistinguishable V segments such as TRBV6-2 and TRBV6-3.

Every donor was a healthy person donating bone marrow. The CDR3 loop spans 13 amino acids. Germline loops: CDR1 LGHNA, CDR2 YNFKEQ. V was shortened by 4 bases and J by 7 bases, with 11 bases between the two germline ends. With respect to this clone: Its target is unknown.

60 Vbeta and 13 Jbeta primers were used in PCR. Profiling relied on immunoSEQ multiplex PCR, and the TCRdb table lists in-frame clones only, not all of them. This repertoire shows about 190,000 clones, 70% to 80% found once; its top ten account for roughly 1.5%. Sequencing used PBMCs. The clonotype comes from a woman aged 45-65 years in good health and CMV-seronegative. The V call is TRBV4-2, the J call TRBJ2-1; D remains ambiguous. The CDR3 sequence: CASSRGPENEQFF. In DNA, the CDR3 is TGTGCCAGCAGCCGAGGCCCGGAAAATGAGCAGTTCTTC.